These 20 T cell receptor beta chains were all obtained from the same sample, sequenced in a study of shared clonotypes between healthy human individuals. Repertoires were generated with immunoSEQ multiplex PCR, while TCRdb's copy carries only in-frame clones and drops some. Of about 490,000 clones listed, roughly 78% were seen once; the top ten hold about 12%. What was sequenced was PBMCs. The receptors were gathered from a woman aged 35 to 49 in good health. Some clones in this sample may be carry-over from other donors' samples.

The table lists this clone with many counts. V usage is TRBV4-2 and J usage is TRBJ2-4; D may be TRBD2 (5 bases). Germline-derived CDR1 and CDR2 are LGHNA and YNFKEQ. The CDR3 has 15 residues. V was pared by 2 bases and J by 6 bases, with 14 bases between. This CDR3 is CASSQQLGIVNIQYF. The CDR3, as DNA: TGTGCCAGCAGCCAACAACTAGGGATCGTAAACATTCAGTACTTC.

Note on this clone: The same CDR3 can be traced to other DNA sequences in this sample. The chain links TRBV4-2 to TRBJ2-7; TRBD2 matches at 9 bases. This CDR3 is 17 amino acids long. The germline CDR1 and CDR2 sequences are LGHNA and YNFKEQ. The J segment lost 10 bases and the V segment lost 0 bases, leaving 16 bases of the junction unmatched. The CDR3 region is CASSQDRISGSTGEQYF. The CDR3 coding sequence is TGTGCCAGCAGCCAAGATCGAATTAGCGGGAGCACGGGCGAACAGTACTTC.

This clone turned up a few times. The V call is TRBV5-1, the J call TRBJ1-4; D gene ambiguous. Germline V gene lookup returns CDR1 SGHRS and CDR2 YFSETQ. Trimming cost V 7 bases and J 8 bases, with 15 bases left between them. The CDR3 runs 13 residues. CDR3 residues: CASQPGPEEKLFF. The CDR3 bases are TGCGCCAGCCAACCGGGTCCCGAGGAAAAACTGTTTTTT.

The V gene is TRBV7-9, the J gene TRBJ2-1, with a tentative D call TRBD2 (6 bases). CDR1 is SEHNR, CDR2 FQNEAQ, per germline (reference sequence). Between the trimmed V and J ends, which lost 3 bases and 8 bases, there was a span of 11 bases. This CDR3 contains 13 residues. CDR3: CASSFTGEDEQFF. CDR3 sequence (DNA): TGTGCCAGCAGCTTTACGGGAGAGGATGAGCAGTTCTTC.

The chain employs TRBV28 and TRBJ2-6; the D is unclear. CDR3 length: 14 amino acids. The ends were cut back, 3 bases at V and 1 base at J, with 4 bases in the middle. Looked up from germline, CDR1 is MDHEN and CDR2 is SYDVKM. The CDR3 DNA is TGTGCCAGCAGTTTTAGATCTGGGGCCAACGTCCTGACTTTC. This gives the protein CASSFRSGANVLTF.

This clone was observed once. V gene TRBV5-8 combines with J gene TRBJ2-3, with D unresolved. Between the trimmed V and J ends, which lost 0 bases and 1 base, there was a span of 6 bases. Germline assignment: CDR1 SGHTS and CDR2 YDEGEE. This CDR3 is built from 14 residues. The CDR3 coding sequence is TGTGCCAGCAGCTTGGGACGGGGCACAGATACGCAGTATTTT. Translated: CASSLGRGTDTQYF.

The chain recombines TRBV2 with TRBJ1-4; D gene uncertain. With 6 bases removed from V and 7 bases from J, the gap between germline ends came to 9 bases. The CDR3 runs 12 residues. Germline V lookup: CDR1 SNHLY, CDR2 FYNNEI. DNA for the CDR3: TGTGCCAGCAGCGGGATCGTTGAAAAACTGTTTTTT. This translates into CASSGIVEKLFF.

This chain links TRBV5-6 with TRBJ2-7; D tentatively fits TRBD1 or TRBD2 (5 bases each). V was clipped by 0 bases and J by 3 bases, with 7 bases between them. The CDR3 covers 13 residues. Germline-derived CDR1 and CDR2 are SGHDT and YYEEEE. In DNA, the CDR3 is TGTGCCAGCAGCTTGGGTGGGGGCTACGAGCAGTACTTC. Protein sequence: CASSLGGGYEQYF.

V is TRBV18 and J is TRBJ2-7; no clear D gene. Trimming took off 3 bases at V and 5 bases at J, with 14 bases between the two ends. The CDR3 totals 14 residues. The germline V gene has CDR1 KGHSH and CDR2 LQKENI. As DNA, the CDR3 is TGTGCCAGCTCACCCGGACGAGTAGGTCACGAGCAGTACTTC. This translates into CASSPGRVGHEQYF.

The chain links TRBV5-1 to TRBJ2-7, with 7 bases matching TRBD1. CDR3 length: 14 residues. V lost 4 bases, J lost 1 base, and 5 bases stayed unmatched. In germline, CDR1 is SGHRS, CDR2 YFSETQ. The CDR3 region has the DNA TGCGCCAGCAGCAACACGACAGGGTCCTACGAGCAGTACTTC. It translates to CASSNTTGSYEQYF.

The genes are TRBV5-4 and TRBJ2-2; 10 bases match TRBD2. The CDR3 length is 18 residues. J was trimmed by 4 bases and V by 4 bases; bases with no gene match: 13. The germline gives CDR1 SGHNT, CDR2 YYREEE (reference sequence). CDR3 region: CASSLAGAAQAATGELFF. The DNA for the CDR3 is TGTGCCAGCAGCCTAGCGGGAGCGGCTCAGGCGGCCACCGGGGAGCTGTTTTTT.

The gene calls are TRBV27 and TRBJ2-7; D remains unclear. Germline CDR1 MNHEY, CDR2 SMNVEV (reference sequence). The CDR3 extends over 13 amino acids. The V and J ends lost 6 bases and 5 bases respectively, with 14 bases between them. The CDR3 is CASRPGWMDEQYF. CDR3 coding DNA: TGTGCCAGCAGGCCGGGTTGGATGGACGAGCAGTACTTC.

V gene TRBV19 combines with J gene TRBJ2-2; D unresolved. The CDR3 loop spans 15 amino acids. Germline CDR1 reads LNHDA; CDR2 reads SQIVND (reference sequence). V lost 6 bases and J lost 7, with 18 bases in between. CDR3 DNA: TGTGCCAGTAGCCCTCAGCCCTCAGGTCACGGGGAGCTGTTTTTT. Translating it yields CASSPQPSGHGELFF.

On this clone: Other DNA sequences from this sample encode an identical CDR3 as well. This chain links TRBV29-1 with TRBJ2-3; D may be TRBD2 (5 bases). The V end lost 4 bases, the J end lost 0 bases, and 11 bases lay between the germline ends. In germline, CDR1 is SQVTM, CDR2 ANQGSEA. This CDR3 comprises 14 residues. The CDR3 DNA is TGCAGCGTTGGAGGGAGAACTAGCACAGATACGCAGTATTTT. Translation gives CSVGGRTSTDTQYF.

This clone appeared a single time. The V gene is TRBV7-2, the J gene TRBJ2-1; D may match TRBD1 or TRBD2 (5 bases each). Germline V lookup: CDR1 SGHTA, CDR2 FQGNSA. The V and J ends lost 2 bases and 4 bases respectively, with 9 bases between them. The CDR3 consists of 14 residues. The CDR3 is CASSLPGSYNEQFF. The CDR3 coding sequence is TGTGCCAGCAGCTTACCAGGGAGTTACAATGAGCAGTTCTTC.

This chain links TRBV7-2 with TRBJ2-1, with TRBD1 as a possible D gene (6 bases). This CDR3 has 14 amino acids. Looked up from germline, CDR1 is SGHTA and CDR2 is FQGNSA. With 2 bases removed from V and 7 bases from J, the gap between germline ends came to 12 bases. CDR3 in amino acids: CASSLTGLRNEQFF. CDR3 nucleotides: TGTGCCAGCAGCTTAACAGGGCTAAGGAATGAGCAGTTCTTC. Together with reference TRBV7-2 and TRBJ2-1, the CDR3 gives the full variable domain: GAGVSQSPSNKVTEKGKDVELRCDPISGHTALYWYRQSLGQGLEFLIYFQGNSAPDKSGLPSDRFSAERTGGSVSTLTIQRTQQEDSAVYLCASSLTGLRNEQFFGPGTRLTVL.

This chain's CDR3 is CASSGFHQETQYF. CDR3 nucleotides: TGTGCCAGCAGTGGATTCCATCAAGAGACCCAGTACTTC. V is TRBV6-5 and J is TRBJ2-5, with unresolved D. Germline CDR1 and CDR2: MNHEY and SVGAGI. Deletions cut 5 bases from V and 2 bases from J, with 9 bases between. The CDR3 extends over 13 amino acids.

The chain recombines TRBV9 with TRBJ2-4; D not resolved. The V gene's germline CDR1 is SGDLS and CDR2 YYNGEE. V was pared by 3 bases and J by 0 bases, with 16 bases between. The CDR3 contains 17 residues. The CDR3 bases are TGTGCCAGCAGCGCTTCCCCACTCCCCCTAGCCAAAAACATTCAGTACTTC. It codes for CASSASPLPLAKNIQYF. Supplemented by reference TRBV9 and TRBJ2-4, the full variable domain reads DSGVTQTPKHLITATGQRVTLRCSPRSGDLSVYWYQQSLDQGLQFLIQYYNGEERAKGNILERFSAQQFPDLHSELNLSSLELGDSALYFCASSASPLPLAKNIQYFGAGTRLSVL.

V is TRBV5-1 and J is TRBJ2-1; 7 bases agree with TRBD2. Trimming cost V 1 base and J 6 bases; bases outside gene matches: 7. The CDR3 is made up of 15 amino acids. Germline CDR1 is SGHRS and CDR2 is YFSETQ. This CDR3 is CASSLLAGDINEQFF. CDR3 bases: TGCGCCAGCAGCTTGTTGGCGGGAGACATCAATGAGCAGTTCTTC.

The chain joins TRBV20-1 to TRBJ2-7; the D is unclear. CDR3 length: 11 residues. CDR1 DFQATT and CDR2 SNEGSKA come from the germline V gene (reference sequence). Between the trimmed V and J ends, which lost 5 bases and 4 bases, there was a span of 9 bases. The CDR3 DNA reads TGCAGTGCTCCCGATGTATACGAGCAGTACTTC. Protein: CSAPDVYEQYF.